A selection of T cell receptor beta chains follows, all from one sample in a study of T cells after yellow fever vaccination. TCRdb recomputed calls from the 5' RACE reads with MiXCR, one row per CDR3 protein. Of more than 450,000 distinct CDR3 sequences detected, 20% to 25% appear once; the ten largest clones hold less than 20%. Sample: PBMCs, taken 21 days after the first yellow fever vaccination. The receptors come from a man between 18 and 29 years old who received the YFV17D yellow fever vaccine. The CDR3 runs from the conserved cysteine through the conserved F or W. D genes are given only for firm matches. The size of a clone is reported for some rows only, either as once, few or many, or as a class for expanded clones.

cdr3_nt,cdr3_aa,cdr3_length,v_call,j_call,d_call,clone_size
TGTGCCAGCAGTTATGACAGGGCGGGGGGGAACACTGAAGCTTTCTTT,CASSYDRAGGNTEAFF,16,TRBV6-5,TRBJ1-1,TRBD1,.
TGTGCCAGCAGCTCCCCCGGGACTAGCCCCTACAATGAGCAGTTCTTC,CASSSPGTSPYNEQFF,16,TRBV7-2,TRBJ2-1,TRBD2,few
TGTGCCAGCAGCACAAGGGGCCGGGGGACCCAGTACTTC,CASSTRGRGTQYF,13,TRBV7-2,TRBJ2-5,.,.
TGCGCCAGCAGCCCCCGGATAGCGGGGGCCCCCACCGGGGAGCTGTTTTTT,CASSPRIAGAPTGELFF,17,TRBV4-1,TRBJ2-2,TRBD2,few
TGCAGTGCTGCCCTAGCGGGGGAGGGGCAGTATTTT,CSAALAGEGQYF,12,TRBV20-1,TRBJ2-3,TRBD2,.
TGTGCCATCAAAGGGGGCCAGGGATCCACTGAAGCTTTCTTT,CAIKGGQGSTEAFF,14,TRBV10-3,TRBJ1-1,TRBD1,few
TGCAGCGCCAAGACAGGGGGTGCCACCGGGGAGCTGTTTTTT,CSAKTGGATGELFF,14,TRBV29-1,TRBJ2-2,TRBD1,few
TGTGCCACCAGCAGAACTAGCGGGGGGGCCGGTGAGCAGTTCTTC,CATSRTSGGAGEQFF,15,TRBV15,TRBJ2-1,TRBD2,.
TGCAGTGCTAGTCCGGGATTCGGGACTAATGAAAAACTGTTTTTT,CSASPGFGTNEKLFF,15,TRBV20-1,TRBJ1-4,.,few
TGTGCCAGCATCGGGACTAGCGGGGGCCCGGGGGGCACCGGGGAGCTGTTTTTT,CASIGTSGGPGGTGELFF,18,TRBV12-3/TRBV12-4,TRBJ2-2,TRBD2,.
TGTGCCAGCAGTTACTCGAGTAGAGGGAAAGGGGAGTATGGCTACACCTTC,CASSYSSRGKGEYGYTF,17,TRBV6-5,TRBJ1-2,.,.
TGCAGTGCTAGATCAGGGGCCGGGGGAGGTCAGCCCCAGCATTTT,CSARSGAGGGQPQHF,15,TRBV20-1,TRBJ1-5,.,few
TGTGCCAGCAACGGATACAGGGGCAGTAGCACAGATACGCAGTATTTT,CASNGYRGSSTDTQYF,16,TRBV7-6,TRBJ2-3,TRBD1,few
TGTGCCATCCTCGTTGGAACTGAAGCTTTCTTT,CAILVGTEAFF,11,TRBV10-3,TRBJ1-1,.,few
TGTGCCAGCAGCCCGTGGGGGGGGGTAAACTCTGAAGCTTTCTTT,CASSPWGGVNSEAFF,15,TRBV11-2,TRBJ1-1,.,.
TGTGCGCTGGGGGGTGGGCGTGAGCAGTTCTTC,CALGGGREQFF,11,TRBV7-7,TRBJ2-1,.,.
TGTGCCAGCAGCTTATCGAGGTTAGCCATAGCCAGTCAGGCTCAAGAGACCCAGTACTTC,CASSLSRLAIASQAQETQYF,20,TRBV7-2,TRBJ2-5,.,.
TGTGCCAGCAGTTCATACCGGACAGAAGAGACCCAGTACTTC,CASSSYRTEETQYF,14,TRBV27,TRBJ2-5,.,few
TGTGCCAGCAGCTTCCGGGGGAATTGGGGCAATCAGCCCCAGCATTTT,CASSFRGNWGNQPQHF,16,TRBV7-4,TRBJ1-5,.,.
TGTGCCAGCAGCTTACGGACCAGCAGCACAGATACGCAGTATTTT,CASSLRTSSTDTQYF,15,TRBV11-1,TRBJ2-3,.,few
TGCGCCAGCAGCGAGCCTGCCCAAGAGACCCAGTACTTC,CASSEPAQETQYF,13,TRBV5-1,TRBJ2-5,.,few
TGTGCCAGCAGCCAAGACCAGGCGGCAGATACGCAGTATTTT,CASSQDQAADTQYF,14,TRBV4-2,TRBJ2-3,.,.
TGTGCCACCAGTGACTTCGGAGAGACCCAGTACTTC,CATSDFGETQYF,12,TRBV24-1,TRBJ2-5,.,.
TGTGCCACCAGTGATCTGACCCAAAATCAGCCCCAGCATTTT,CATSDLTQNQPQHF,14,TRBV24-1,TRBJ1-5,.,few
TGTGCCAGCAGCTTCCTCCGGGCGGGTTCACCCCTCCACTTT,CASSFLRAGSPLHF,14,TRBV7-2,TRBJ1-6,.,.
TGTGCCAGCAGCTTGAGGGGGTCTTGGGGGGAGCTGTTTTTT,CASSLRGSWGELFF,14,TRBV5-6,TRBJ2-2,.,few
TGTGCCAGCAGCCCCTCCAGGAACACACTCTATGGCTACACCTTC,CASSPSRNTLYGYTF,15,TRBV5-4,TRBJ1-2,.,.
TGTGCCGCGAGACCGGACGGCCAAGAGACCCAGTACTTC,CAARPDGQETQYF,13,TRBV10-3,TRBJ2-5,.,.
TGTGCCAGCAGTACTACTGCCTGGACGACTGAAGCTTTCTTT,CASSTTAWTTEAFF,14,TRBV7-9,TRBJ1-1,.,.
TGTGCCAGCAGTTTTCTAGGGGGTGATTACACCTTC,CASSFLGGDYTF,12,TRBV12-3/TRBV12-4,TRBJ1-2,.,.
TGTGCCAGCAGCACCGGACTAGCGGGGGAAAACATTCAGTACTTC,CASSTGLAGENIQYF,15,TRBV6-4,TRBJ2-4,TRBD2,.
TGTGCCAGCAGCCCGCGATCGAGCGCTGAAGCTTTCTTT,CASSPRSSAEAFF,13,TRBV7-9,TRBJ1-1,.,.
TGCAGTGCTAGAGGGACGGGGGGGTTTTTCGACGAGCAGTACTTC,CSARGTGGFFDEQYF,15,TRBV20-1,TRBJ2-7,TRBD2,few
TGCAGCGTGTCCTCGACAGGGGAAGCTTTCTTT,CSVSSTGEAFF,11,TRBV29-1,TRBJ1-1,TRBD1,few
TGTGCCAGCCGTACCCGCTTGGGTGAAGCTTTCTTT,CASRTRLGEAFF,12,TRBV6-5,TRBJ1-1,.,.
TGCGCCAGCAGCTTGGGTAGCGGTACAGATACGCAGTATTTT,CASSLGSGTDTQYF,14,TRBV5-1,TRBJ2-3,.,.
TGTGCCAGCAGTTACTCGAGGGCGGGCAGTCAAGAGACCCAGTACTTC,CASSYSRAGSQETQYF,16,TRBV6-5,TRBJ2-5,.,few
TGTGCCAGCAGCTTAGGTCCGGGGGTAGGAGAAAAACTGTTTTTT,CASSLGPGVGEKLFF,15,TRBV7-2,TRBJ1-4,.,.
TGTGCCAGCTCACCACCCTCCCTAGGGGCTGGAGAAAAACTGTTTTTT,CASSPPSLGAGEKLFF,16,TRBV18,TRBJ1-4,.,few
TGTGCCAGCAGATTATCAGGGGGGAGGATGAACACTGAAGCTTTCTTT,CASRLSGGRMNTEAFF,16,TRBV6-2/TRBV6-3,TRBJ1-1,TRBD1,few
TGTGCCAGCAGCTCACCCCTCCACTTT,CASSSPLHF,9,TRBV2,TRBJ1-6,.,few
TGTGCCAGCACCCTAGACGGAAACAATCAGCCCCAGCATTTT,CASTLDGNNQPQHF,14,TRBV6-1,TRBJ1-5,.,.
TGCAGTGCTACACCGGGACCCCGAGGCACAGATACGCAGTATTTT,CSATPGPRGTDTQYF,15,TRBV20-1,TRBJ2-3,.,.
TGCAGCGGCCGCCGGGACAGGGGCGATACGCAGTATTTT,CSGRRDRGDTQYF,13,TRBV29-1,TRBJ2-3,TRBD1,few
TGTGCCAGCAGCTTAGTGCGGTGGTCGACAGATACGCAGTATTTT,CASSLVRWSTDTQYF,15,TRBV11-2,TRBJ2-3,.,.
TGTGCCAGCACCATGTGGGGTAATAGCAATCAGCCCCAGCATTTT,CASTMWGNSNQPQHF,15,TRBV6-2/TRBV6-3,TRBJ1-5,.,few
TGCAGTGCTATTCCGGGACAGGGGAACAATGAGCAGTTCTTC,CSAIPGQGNNEQFF,14,TRBV20-1,TRBJ2-1,TRBD1,.
TGCGCCAGCAGTCGAGAGCAGTTCCAGCCCCAGCATTTT,CASSREQFQPQHF,13,TRBV23-1,TRBJ1-5,.,.
TGTGCCAGCAGAGCAACTAGCGGCACCGGGGAGCTGTTTTTT,CASRATSGTGELFF,14,TRBV6-1,TRBJ2-2,TRBD2,.
TGTGCCAGCAGGGGGGAAGGGGGTGGCTACACCTTC,CASRGEGGGYTF,12,TRBV2,TRBJ1-2,.,few
TGTGCCAGCAGCGTAACGCGGGGGGCCTCCTACAATGAGCAGTTCTTC,CASSVTRGASYNEQFF,16,TRBV7-9,TRBJ2-1,TRBD2,many
TGCGCCAGCAGGACAGCCTCTCAAGAGACCCAGTACTTC,CASRTASQETQYF,13,TRBV5-1,TRBJ2-5,.,.
TGTGCCAGCAGTGAGCAAATCTATGGCTACACCTTC,CASSEQIYGYTF,12,TRBV6-1,TRBJ1-2,.,many
TGTGCCAGCTCCCCCCGGGACAGGGCTCTCAATGAGCAGTTCTTC,CASSPRDRALNEQFF,15,TRBV18,TRBJ2-1,TRBD1,few
TGTGCCAGCAGTTTAGGGAGTGGGGGGCAAACTGAAGCTTTCTTT,CASSLGSGGQTEAFF,15,TRBV12-3/TRBV12-4,TRBJ1-1,.,.
TGTGCCAGTAGTATCCCACTAGTCTTGGCCCAGTACTTC,CASSIPLVLAQYF,13,TRBV19,TRBJ2-5,.,few
TGTGCCAGCAACGGACTAGCGGATTTCTTTACCGGGGAGCTGTTTTTT,CASNGLADFFTGELFF,16,TRBV7-2,TRBJ2-2,TRBD2,few
TGTGCCAGCAGCCAGATGTTGTTGCAAAAACTGTTTTTT,CASSQMLLQKLFF,13,TRBV12-3/TRBV12-4,TRBJ1-4,.,.
TGTGCCAGCACCCCCCGGGTCGGGGCCACTAGCACAGATACGCAGTATTTT,CASTPRVGATSTDTQYF,17,TRBV28,TRBJ2-3,.,.